Detailed here is one T cell receptor (beta chain). Profiling relied on immunoSEQ multiplex PCR, and the TCRdb table lists in-frame clones only, not all of them. The sample lists 200,000 to 300,000 clones, 85% to 90% occurring once. This sample is part of a study of blood T cell repertoires in COVID-19. Study as a whole: PBMCs, B-cell-depleted T cells, or T cells provided the cDNA or gDNA that made up the material.

CDR3 length equals 14 residues. V gave up 3 bases and J gave up 1 base, with 4 bases separating them. Per the germline V gene, CDR1 is KGHSH and CDR2 is LQKENI. The chain joins TRBV18 to TRBJ2-6; D is undetermined. The sample taken for sequencing was peripheral blood. This clonotype was obtained from a woman in her thirties or forties with acute or convalescent COVID-19. In DNA form, the CDR3 reads TGTGCCAGCTCACCGAGTTCTGGGGCCAACGTCCTGACTTTC. It codes for CASSPSSGANVLTF.